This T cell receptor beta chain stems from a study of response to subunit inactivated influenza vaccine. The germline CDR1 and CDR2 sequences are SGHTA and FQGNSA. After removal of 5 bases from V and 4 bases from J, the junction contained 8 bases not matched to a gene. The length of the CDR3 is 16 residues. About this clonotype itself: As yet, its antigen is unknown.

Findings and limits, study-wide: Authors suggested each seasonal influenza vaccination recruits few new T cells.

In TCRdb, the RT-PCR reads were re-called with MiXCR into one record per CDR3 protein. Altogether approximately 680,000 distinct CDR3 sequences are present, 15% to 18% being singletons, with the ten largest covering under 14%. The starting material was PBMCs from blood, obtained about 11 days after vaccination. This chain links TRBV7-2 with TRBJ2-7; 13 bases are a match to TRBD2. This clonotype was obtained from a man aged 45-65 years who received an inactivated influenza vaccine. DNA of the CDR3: TGTGCCAGCAGCATTGGGACTAGCGGGAATGTATACGAGCAGTACTTC. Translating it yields CASSIGTSGNVYEQYF.